What follows are 32 T cell receptor beta chains derived from one specimen sequenced in a study of blood T cell repertoires in COVID-19. Sequenced by immunoSEQ multiplex PCR; TCRdb stores in-frame clones only, minus some. This table has approximately 190,000 clones, 65% to 85% appearing once. The sample was PBMCs or T cells enriched from blood (not recorded which). These receptors all come from a man aged 40-49 years who had recovered from COVID-19.

This chain links TRBV19 with TRBJ2-1; tentative D call: TRBD1 (6 bases). The CDR3 is made up of 15 amino acids. V lost 2 bases and J lost 6, with 14 bases in between. CDR1 is LNHDA, CDR2 SQIVND, per germline (reference sequence). The CDR3 spells CASSITGLKFNEQFF. For the CDR3, the DNA is TGTGCCAGTAGTATAACAGGGTTGAAATTCAATGAGCAGTTCTTC.

There are a few counts of this clone. V and J are TRBV27 and TRBJ2-1; D possibly corresponds to TRBD2 (5 bases). The CDR3 contains 15 residues. Germline loops: CDR1 MNHEY, CDR2 SMNVEV (reference sequence). The V and J ends lost 5 bases and 0 bases respectively, with 11 bases between them. The CDR3 sequence: CASSPRTVSYNEQFF. In DNA form, the CDR3 reads TGTGCCAGCAGTCCCAGGACTGTCTCCTACAATGAGCAGTTCTTC.

This chain connects TRBV5-6 to TRBJ1-2; 7 bases are a match to TRBD1. CDR1 and CDR2 (germline): SGHDT, YYEEEE. This CDR3 comprises 13 residues. V shed 3 bases, J shed 4 bases, and the junction held 3 bases outside the gene matches. The CDR3 bases are TGTGCCAGCAGCTACGACAGGGCCTATGGCTACACCTTC. It yields the protein CASSYDRAYGYTF.

The rearrangement links TRBV7-9 to TRBJ2-1, with D possibly being TRBD2 (5 bases). The CDR3 sequence is 17 residues long. V lost 5 bases to trimming and J lost 0 bases, with 17 bases between them. The V gene's germline CDR1 is SEHNR and CDR2 FQNEAQ (reference sequence). CDR3 DNA: TGTGCCAGCAGCCCCCACTCTAGCCCGAGCTCCTACAATGAGCAGTTCTTC. Amino acids: CASSPHSSPSSYNEQFF.

CDR3 sequence (DNA): TGTGCCAGCAACAGGCTAGTGAATCAGCCCCAGCATTTT. Its protein is CASNRLVNQPQHF. The gene calls are TRBV7-8 and TRBJ1-5; possibly TRBD1 for D (5 bases). The ends were cut back, 7 bases at V and 4 bases at J, with 11 bases in the middle. CDR3 length equals 13 residues. Germline loops: CDR1 SGHVS, CDR2 FQNEAQ.

The V and J genes are TRBV6-5 and TRBJ2-5; TRBD2 aligns across 13 bases. Germline trimming cut 6 bases from V and 7 bases from J; bases unmatched to any gene: 5. This CDR3 is 14 amino acids long. Germline V gene sequence: CDR1 MNHEY, CDR2 SVGAGI. DNA for the CDR3: TGTGCCAGCAGCCTCGGGACTAGCGGGGTGACCCAGTACTTC. Encoded protein: CASSLGTSGVTQYF.

The gene calls are TRBV24-1 and TRBJ1-2; 10 bases match TRBD1. V lost 4 bases, J lost 8 bases, and 9 bases stayed unmatched. The CDR3 has 15 residues. Germline V gives CDR1 KGHDR, CDR2 SFDVKD. CDR3 loop: CATSDPTGGTGGYTF. CDR3 sequence (DNA): TGTGCCACCAGTGACCCGACAGGGGGCACAGGAGGCTACACCTTC.

The rearrangement links TRBV5-1 to TRBJ1-6, with TRBD1 as a possible D gene (5 bases). Trimming took off 0 bases at V and 8 bases at J, with 12 bases between the two ends. Germline-derived CDR1 and CDR2 are SGHRS and YFSETQ. The CDR3 has 15 amino acids. CDR3 nucleotides: TGCGCCAGCAGCTTGGTGAGACCGGGGGATTCACCCCTCCACTTT. Translation: CASSLVRPGDSPLHF.

This clone was seen a handful of times. The chain couples TRBV10-3 to TRBJ2-1, with 11 bases that match TRBD1. V dropped 3 bases and J dropped 6; count of bases not matched to a gene: 10. This CDR3 spans 17 amino acids. CDR1 and CDR2 (germline): ENHRY, SYGVKD. CDR3 sequence (DNA): TGTGCCATCAGTGAATCCGGGACAGGGGGGTCTCGCAATGAGCAGTTCTTC. Translation gives CAISESGTGGSRNEQFF.

This rearrangement joins TRBV19 to TRBJ2-5; maybe TRBD2 (5 bases). The CDR3 covers 13 residues. Deletions cut 7 bases from V and 0 bases from J, with 9 bases between. CDR1 LNHDA and CDR2 SQIVND come from the germline V gene (reference sequence). The CDR3 DNA reads as TGTGCCAGTAACGGGATGTACCAAGAGACCCAGTACTTC. Residues: CASNGMYQETQYF.

For this clone: Other DNA sequences of this sample code for an identical CDR3. V is TRBV7-9 and J is TRBJ2-7, with TRBD1 identical over 8 bases. Germline lookup yields CDR1 SEHNR and CDR2 FQNEAQ (reference sequence). V gave up 4 bases and J gave up 2 bases; unmatched junction bases: 4. The CDR3 has 14 amino acids. The CDR3 DNA is TGTGCCAGCAGCTCCGGGACAGGCGCCTACGAGCAGTACTTC. This sequence encodes CASSSGTGAYEQYF.

This clone has only a few counts. The chain uses TRBV29-1 and TRBJ2-3; 7 bases match TRBD2. Per germline, CDR1 SQVTM and CDR2 ANQGSEA. The CDR3 contains 16 residues. After removal of 3 bases from V and 4 bases from J, the junction contained 13 bases not matched to a gene. CDR3 sequence reads: CSVDKTTSFISDTQYF. CDR3 DNA: TGCAGCGTTGACAAAACGACTAGCTTTATTTCAGATACGCAGTATTTT.

J is TRBJ1-1 and V is TRBV9; D uncertain. V was clipped by 0 bases and J by 0 bases, with 9 bases between them. The CDR3 has 15 residues. CDR1 is SGDLS and CDR2 is YYNGEE in the germline V gene. The CDR3 region is CASSVGSHLNTEAFF. The CDR3 bases are TGTGCCAGCAGCGTAGGGAGCCACTTGAACACTGAAGCTTTCTTT.

The V call is TRBV19, the J call TRBJ1-5, with D perhaps matching TRBD1 (5 bases). This CDR3 has 13 residues. Germline CDR1 LNHDA, CDR2 SQIVND (reference sequence). The V end lost 6 bases, the J end lost 4 bases, and 10 bases lay between the germline ends. CDR3 coding DNA: TGTGCCAGTAGGCAAAGGGGAAATCAGCCCCAGCATTTT. This codes for CASRQRGNQPQHF.

CDR3: CASRSSANYGYTF. In nucleotides, the CDR3 is TGTGCCAGCAGATCCAGTGCAAACTATGGCTACACCTTC. The V gene is TRBV2, the J gene TRBJ1-2; D not certain. The germline CDR1 and CDR2 sequences are SNHLY and FYNNEI. Trimming shortened V by 6 bases and J by 2 bases, and 10 bases separated the two germline ends. The CDR3 runs to 13 residues.

This clone showed up just a few times. The sample contains more than one DNA sequence encoding this CDR3. The V call is TRBV14, the J call TRBJ1-2; the D is unclear. Trimming stripped 1 base from V and 3 bases from J, with 9 bases between. The CDR3 runs 14 residues. The germline gives CDR1 SGHDN, CDR2 FVKESK. The CDR3 DNA reads as TGTGCCAGCAGCCAAGGGTCAGGCTACTATGGCTACACCTTC. Its protein product is CASSQGSGYYGYTF. Variable domain in full (rest from reference TRBV14 and TRBJ1-2): EAGVTQFPSHSVIEKGQTVTLRCDPISGHDNLYWYRRVMGKEIKFLLHFVKESKQDESGMPNNRFLAERTGGTYSTLKVQPAELEDSGVYFCASSQGSGYYGYTFGSGTRLTVV.

The chain is built from TRBV3-1 (or the pseudogene TRBV3-2) and TRBJ1-1, with 8 positions matching TRBD1. The CDR3 is 12 amino acids. CDR1 and CDR2 from the germline V gene are LGHDT and YNNKEL (reference sequence). V lost 4 bases and J lost 11; bases outside the gene matches: 6. This CDR3 reads CASSRLQGEAFF. The DNA for the CDR3 is TGTGCCAGCAGCCGGTTACAGGGGGAGGCTTTCTTT.

This clone has a handful of counts. The chain has TRBV2 and TRBJ1-5, with TRBD1 matching 7 bases. Trimming at V came to 6 bases and at J to 4 bases, leaving 9 bases not matched to a gene. Germline V gene data show CDR1 as SNHLY and CDR2 as FYNNEI. There are 15 residues in the CDR3. CDR3 coding DNA: TGTGCCAGCAGGGAAATCAGGGGGAGGAATCAGCCCCAGCATTTT. Its translation: CASREIRGRNQPQHF. The full variable domain, completed using reference TRBV2 and TRBJ1-5, is EPEVTQTPSHQVTQMGQEVILRCVPISNHLYFYWYRQILGQKVEFLVSFYNNEISEKSEIFDDQFSVERPDGSNFTLKIRSTKLEDSAMYFCASREIRGRNQPQHFGDGTRLSIL.

This chain links TRBV6-2 or TRBV6-3 with TRBJ2-7; the match to TRBD2 covers 8 bases. There are 15 residues in the CDR3. Germline CDR1 and CDR2: MNHEY and SVGEGT. Unmatched junction bases numbered 4, after V lost 3 bases and J lost 0 bases. CDR3 nucleotides: TGTGCCAGCAGTTATCGAGCGGGGGACTCCTACGAGCAGTACTTC. Protein product: CASSYRAGDSYEQYF.

J is TRBJ2-7 and V is TRBV27; tentatively, D is TRBD1 (5 bases). The CDR3 covers 15 residues. The germline CDR1 and CDR2 sequences are MNHEY and SMNVEV (reference sequence). V lost 5 bases and J lost 0, with 14 bases in between. For the CDR3, the DNA is TGTGCCAGCAGTCCGTACGGACACAGCTCCTACGAGCAGTACTTC. Encoded protein: CASSPYGHSSYEQYF.

This CDR3 reads CASRRIARDTEAFF. CDR3 sequence (DNA): TGTGCCAGCAGGCGAATTGCGCGGGACACTGAAGCTTTCTTT. The chain uses TRBV27 and TRBJ1-1; D not resolved. In germline, CDR1 is MNHEY, CDR2 SMNVEV (reference sequence). The CDR3 covers 14 residues. Trimming stripped 6 bases from V and 3 bases from J, with 14 bases between.

The V gene is TRBV6-5, the J gene TRBJ1-3, with D possibly matching TRBD1 (5 bases). The germline V gene has CDR1 MNHEY and CDR2 SVGAGI. The CDR3 covers 14 residues. V lost 6 bases and J 0 bases, leaving 9 bases between the germline ends. The CDR3 sequence is CASRGGVSGNTIYF. The DNA of the CDR3 is TGTGCCAGCAGGGGAGGGGTCTCTGGAAACACCATATATTTT.

The chain is built from TRBV4-3 and TRBJ2-1; 10 nucleotides match TRBD2. The CDR3 is 18 residues long. The ends lost 1 base at V and 4 bases at J; junction bases unmatched: 10. The germline gives CDR1 LGHNA, CDR2 YSLEER. In nucleotides, the CDR3 is TGCGCCAGCAGCCAAGGGGTAGCGGGGGGTCTAAAGTACAATGAGCAGTTCTTC. It is translated as CASSQGVAGGLKYNEQFF.

The chain joins TRBV5-1 to TRBJ2-1, with D possibly TRBD1 on 6 matching bases. This CDR3 comprises 15 residues. V shed 0 bases and J shed 4 bases, with 11 bases lying between them. Germline assignment: CDR1 SGHRS and CDR2 YFSETQ. The CDR3, as DNA: TGCGCCAGCAGCTTGGGACAGGAGATATACAATGAGCAGTTCTTC. Translation gives CASSLGQEIYNEQFF. Based on the CDR3 plus reference TRBV5-1 and TRBJ2-1, the full variable domain is KAGVTQTPRYLIKTRGQQVTLSCSPISGHRSVSWYQQTPGQGLQFLFEYFSETQRNKGNFPGRFSGRQFSNSRSEMNVSTLELGDSALYLCASSLGQEIYNEQFFGPGTRLTVL.

This clone was counted only a few times. The chain is built from TRBV5-1 and TRBJ2-1; 11 bases map to TRBD2. The CDR3 contains 16 residues. The V and J ends lost 6 bases and 7 bases, in that order; junction bases with no gene match: 12. Germline V gene sequence: CDR1 SGHRS, CDR2 YFSETQ. CDR3 in amino acids: CASTPDSGGAVNEQFF. CDR3 bases: TGCGCCAGCACCCCGGATAGCGGGGGGGCTGTGAATGAGCAGTTCTTC.

This clone came up a few times. CDR3 sequence reads: CAWRGTGGLGYTF. In DNA form, the CDR3 reads TGTGCCTGGAGAGGGACAGGGGGCCTTGGCTACACCTTC. The J gene is TRBJ1-2, the V gene TRBV30; 12 nucleotides align to TRBD1. J lost 7 bases, V lost 3 bases, and 3 bases had no gene match. CDR1 GTSNPN and CDR2 SVGIG come from the germline V gene (reference sequence). The CDR3 consists of 13 residues.

CDR3 sequence (DNA): TGTGCCAGCAGCGTTCAAGCGGGGTTAATGCAAGAGACCCAGTACTTC. It codes for CASSVQAGLMQETQYF. The chain has TRBV9 and TRBJ2-5; 7 bases align to TRBD2. The CDR3 extends over 16 amino acids. Germline V gives CDR1 SGDLS, CDR2 YYNGEE. V dropped 2 bases and J dropped 2; count of bases not matched to a gene: 9.

The rearrangement links TRBV28 to TRBJ2-1, with D unresolved. Germline loops: CDR1 MDHEN, CDR2 SYDVKM. Trimming shortened V by 6 bases and J by 10 bases, and 13 bases separated the two germline ends. The length of the CDR3 is 12 residues. CDR3 in amino acids: CASSLTGYEQFF. The CDR3 DNA reads as TGTGCCAGCAGCCTAACGGGTTACGAGCAGTTCTTC.

The chain joins TRBV6-1 to TRBJ2-1; 9 bases fit TRBD2. CDR3 length: 17 residues. Germline loops: CDR1 MNHNS, CDR2 SASEGT. After removal of 2 bases from V and 8 bases from J, the junction contained 13 bases not matched to a gene. CDR3 residues: CASSEPTGAGGRDEQFF. The CDR3 DNA follows: TGTGCCAGCAGTGAACCTACGGGAGCGGGGGGCCGAGATGAGCAGTTCTTC.

The chain recombines TRBV7-9 with TRBJ2-7; tentatively, D is TRBD2 (5 bases). The CDR3 is 15 residues long. Germline lookup yields CDR1 SEHNR and CDR2 FQNEAQ (reference sequence). Trimming stripped 2 bases from V and 3 bases from J, with 14 bases between. The DNA of the CDR3 is TGTGCCAGCAGCTTATCCGGATTCGGGGTCTACGAGCAGTACTTC. Translating gives CASSLSGFGVYEQYF.

The chain combines TRBV2 with TRBJ1-1, with D uncertain. Germline V CDR1 and CDR2: SNHLY, FYNNEI. Trimming cost V 3 bases and J 0 bases, with 14 bases left between them. The CDR3 is 16 residues long. CDR3 in amino acids: CASSDPAGQVNTEAFF. CDR3 DNA: TGTGCCAGCAGTGACCCCGCTGGCCAGGTGAACACTGAAGCTTTCTTT.

The chain recombines TRBV7-8 with TRBJ2-4; possible D gene TRBD1, 6 bases. The V gene lost 5 bases and the J gene lost 0 bases, with 17 bases spanning the gap. The CDR3 runs to 17 residues. Germline V gives CDR1 SGHVS, CDR2 FQNEAQ. CDR3 DNA: TGTGCCAGCAGCCCCCGGGGCAGGGGTCAAGCCAAAAACATTCAGTACTTC. This codes for CASSPRGRGQAKNIQYF. Full variable domain (outside the CDR3, taken from reference TRBV7-8 and TRBJ2-4): GAGVSQSPRYKVAKRGQDVALRCDPISGHVSLFWYQQALGQGPEFLTYFQNEAQLDKSGLPSDRFFAERPEGSVSTLKIQRTQQEDSAVYLCASSPRGRGQAKNIQYFGAGTRLSVL.